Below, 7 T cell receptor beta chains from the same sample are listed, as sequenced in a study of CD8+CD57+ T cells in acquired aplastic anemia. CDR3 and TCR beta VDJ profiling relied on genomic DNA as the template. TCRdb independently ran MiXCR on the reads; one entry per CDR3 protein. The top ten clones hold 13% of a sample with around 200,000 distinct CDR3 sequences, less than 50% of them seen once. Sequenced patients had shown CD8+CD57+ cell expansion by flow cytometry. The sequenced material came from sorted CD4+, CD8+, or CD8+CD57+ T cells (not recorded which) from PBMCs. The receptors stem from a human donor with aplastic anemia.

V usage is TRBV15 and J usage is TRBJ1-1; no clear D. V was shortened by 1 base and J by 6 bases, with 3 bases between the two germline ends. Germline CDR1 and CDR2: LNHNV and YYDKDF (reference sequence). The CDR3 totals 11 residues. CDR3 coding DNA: TGTGCCACCAGCAGAGGCGCTGAAGCTTTCTTT. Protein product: CATSRGAEAFF. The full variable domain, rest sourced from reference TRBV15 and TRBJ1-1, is DAMVIQNPRYQVTQFGKPVTLSCSQTLNHNVMYWYQQKSSQAPKLLFHYYDKDFNNEADTPDNFQSRRPNTSFCFLDIRSPGLGDTAMYLCATSRGAEAFFGQGTRLTVV.

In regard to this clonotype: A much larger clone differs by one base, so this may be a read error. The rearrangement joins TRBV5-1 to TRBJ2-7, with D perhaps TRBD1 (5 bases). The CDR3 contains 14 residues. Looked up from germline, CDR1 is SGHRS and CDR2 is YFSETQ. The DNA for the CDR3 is TGCGCCAGCGCCCACAACAGGAACTCCTACGACCAGTACTTC. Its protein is CASAHNRNSYDQYF.

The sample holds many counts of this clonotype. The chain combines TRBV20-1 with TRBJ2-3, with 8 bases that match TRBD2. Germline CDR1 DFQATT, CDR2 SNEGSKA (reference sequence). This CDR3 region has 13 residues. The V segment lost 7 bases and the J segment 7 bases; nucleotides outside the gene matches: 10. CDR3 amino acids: CSGKSGGVNTQYF. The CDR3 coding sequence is TGCAGTGGGAAGAGCGGGGGTGTGAATACGCAGTATTTT.

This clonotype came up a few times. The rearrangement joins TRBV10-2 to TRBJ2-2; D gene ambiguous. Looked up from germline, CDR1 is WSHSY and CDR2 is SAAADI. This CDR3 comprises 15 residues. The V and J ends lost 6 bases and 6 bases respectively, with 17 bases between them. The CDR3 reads CASRPPGVGAGELFF. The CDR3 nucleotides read TGCGCCAGCAGACCTCCTGGCGTTGGCGCCGGGGAGCTGTTTTTT.

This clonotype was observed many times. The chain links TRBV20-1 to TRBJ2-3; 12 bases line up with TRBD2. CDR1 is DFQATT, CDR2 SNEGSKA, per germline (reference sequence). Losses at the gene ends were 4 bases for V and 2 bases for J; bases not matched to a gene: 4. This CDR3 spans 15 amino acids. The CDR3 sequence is CSAIASGGVTDTQYF. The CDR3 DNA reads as TGCAGTGCTATCGCTAGCGGGGGGGTCACAGATACGCAGTATTTT.

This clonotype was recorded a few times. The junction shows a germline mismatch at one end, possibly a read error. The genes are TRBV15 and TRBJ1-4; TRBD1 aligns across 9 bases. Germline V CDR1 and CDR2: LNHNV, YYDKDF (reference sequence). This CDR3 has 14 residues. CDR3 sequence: CATGRGQGFEKLFF. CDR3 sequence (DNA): TGTGCCACCGGCAGGGGACAGGGATTTGAAAAACTGTTTTTT.

The CDR3 DNA reads TGTGCCACCAGCAGAGGCTCAGCGGGAGGGGGAGATACGCAGTATTTT. Encoded protein: CATSRGSAGGGDTQYF. This rearrangement joins TRBV15 to TRBJ2-3; 10 bases match TRBD2. Unmatched junction bases numbered 6, after V lost 1 base and J lost 5 bases. The CDR3 is 16 amino acids. CDR1 LNHNV and CDR2 YYDKDF come from the germline V gene (reference sequence).